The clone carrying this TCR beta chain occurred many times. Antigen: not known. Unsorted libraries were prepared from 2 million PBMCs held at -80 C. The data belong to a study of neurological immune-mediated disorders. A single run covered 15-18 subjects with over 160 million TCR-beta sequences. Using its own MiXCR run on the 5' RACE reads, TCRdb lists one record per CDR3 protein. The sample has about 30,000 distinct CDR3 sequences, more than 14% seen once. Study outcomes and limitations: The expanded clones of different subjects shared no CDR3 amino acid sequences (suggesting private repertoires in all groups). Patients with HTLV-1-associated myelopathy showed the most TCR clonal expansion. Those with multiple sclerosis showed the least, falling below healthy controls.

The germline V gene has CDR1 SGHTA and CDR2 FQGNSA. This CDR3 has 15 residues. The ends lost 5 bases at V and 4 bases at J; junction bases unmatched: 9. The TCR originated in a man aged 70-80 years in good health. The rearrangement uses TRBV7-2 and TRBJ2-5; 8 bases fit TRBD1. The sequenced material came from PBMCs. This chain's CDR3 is CASSERTGLSETQYF. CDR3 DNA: TGTGCCAGCAGCGAGCGGACAGGGTTATCAGAGACCCAGTACTTC.